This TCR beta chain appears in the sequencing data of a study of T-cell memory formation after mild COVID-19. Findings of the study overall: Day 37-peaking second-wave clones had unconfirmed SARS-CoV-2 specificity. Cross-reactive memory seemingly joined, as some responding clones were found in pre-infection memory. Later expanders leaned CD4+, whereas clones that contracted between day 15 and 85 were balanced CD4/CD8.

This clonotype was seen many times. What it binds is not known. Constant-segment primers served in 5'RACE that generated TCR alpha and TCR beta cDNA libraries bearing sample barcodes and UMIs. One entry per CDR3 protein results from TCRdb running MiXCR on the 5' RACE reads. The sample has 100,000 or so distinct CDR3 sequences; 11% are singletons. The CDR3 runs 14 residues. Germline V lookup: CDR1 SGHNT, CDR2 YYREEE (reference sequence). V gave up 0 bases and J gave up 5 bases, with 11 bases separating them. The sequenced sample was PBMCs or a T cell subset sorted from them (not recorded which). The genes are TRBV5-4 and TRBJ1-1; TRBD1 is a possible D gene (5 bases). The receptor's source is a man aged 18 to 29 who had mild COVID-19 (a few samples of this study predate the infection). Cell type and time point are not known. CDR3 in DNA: TGTGCCAGCAGCTTGGTGGGACCGGGGACTGAAGCTTTCTTT. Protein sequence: CASSLVGPGTEAFF.